A selection of T cell receptor beta chains follows, all from one sample in a study of cytomegalovirus exposure and HLA in healthy donors. Here immunoSEQ multiplex PCR was the method, and the copy in TCRdb shows in-frame clones only, minus some. The sample lists about 72,000 clones, about four fifths occurring once. Sequenced: PBMCs. The receptors stem from a man aged 18 to 29 in good health and CMV-seronegative. CDR3s include the opening cysteine and the closing phenylalanine or tryptophan. Fields, in order: CDR3 protein, J gene, V gene.

CDR3: CASSPAGLPLHF
J: TRBJ1-6
V: TRBV28

CDR3: CASSVEYWAGDGPYEQYF
J: TRBJ2-7
V: TRBV9

CDR3: CASSASRGSYNEQFF
J: TRBJ2-1
V: TRBV25-1

CDR3: CASSLRQGNLNTEAFF
J: TRBJ1-1
V: TRBV2

CDR3: CASSLMGGDREAFF
J: TRBJ1-1
V: TRBV7-3

CDR3: CASSIGQGVTYNEQFF
J: TRBJ2-1
V: TRBV19

CDR3: CSARRTAEAFF
J: TRBJ1-1
V: TRBV20-1

CDR3: CAWSDGNSGGQETQYF
J: TRBJ2-5
V: TRBV30

CDR3: CATGSSASYNEQFF
J: TRBJ2-1
V: TRBV10-3

CDR3: CASSLRTSGGVQETQYF
J: TRBJ2-5
V: TRBV7-6